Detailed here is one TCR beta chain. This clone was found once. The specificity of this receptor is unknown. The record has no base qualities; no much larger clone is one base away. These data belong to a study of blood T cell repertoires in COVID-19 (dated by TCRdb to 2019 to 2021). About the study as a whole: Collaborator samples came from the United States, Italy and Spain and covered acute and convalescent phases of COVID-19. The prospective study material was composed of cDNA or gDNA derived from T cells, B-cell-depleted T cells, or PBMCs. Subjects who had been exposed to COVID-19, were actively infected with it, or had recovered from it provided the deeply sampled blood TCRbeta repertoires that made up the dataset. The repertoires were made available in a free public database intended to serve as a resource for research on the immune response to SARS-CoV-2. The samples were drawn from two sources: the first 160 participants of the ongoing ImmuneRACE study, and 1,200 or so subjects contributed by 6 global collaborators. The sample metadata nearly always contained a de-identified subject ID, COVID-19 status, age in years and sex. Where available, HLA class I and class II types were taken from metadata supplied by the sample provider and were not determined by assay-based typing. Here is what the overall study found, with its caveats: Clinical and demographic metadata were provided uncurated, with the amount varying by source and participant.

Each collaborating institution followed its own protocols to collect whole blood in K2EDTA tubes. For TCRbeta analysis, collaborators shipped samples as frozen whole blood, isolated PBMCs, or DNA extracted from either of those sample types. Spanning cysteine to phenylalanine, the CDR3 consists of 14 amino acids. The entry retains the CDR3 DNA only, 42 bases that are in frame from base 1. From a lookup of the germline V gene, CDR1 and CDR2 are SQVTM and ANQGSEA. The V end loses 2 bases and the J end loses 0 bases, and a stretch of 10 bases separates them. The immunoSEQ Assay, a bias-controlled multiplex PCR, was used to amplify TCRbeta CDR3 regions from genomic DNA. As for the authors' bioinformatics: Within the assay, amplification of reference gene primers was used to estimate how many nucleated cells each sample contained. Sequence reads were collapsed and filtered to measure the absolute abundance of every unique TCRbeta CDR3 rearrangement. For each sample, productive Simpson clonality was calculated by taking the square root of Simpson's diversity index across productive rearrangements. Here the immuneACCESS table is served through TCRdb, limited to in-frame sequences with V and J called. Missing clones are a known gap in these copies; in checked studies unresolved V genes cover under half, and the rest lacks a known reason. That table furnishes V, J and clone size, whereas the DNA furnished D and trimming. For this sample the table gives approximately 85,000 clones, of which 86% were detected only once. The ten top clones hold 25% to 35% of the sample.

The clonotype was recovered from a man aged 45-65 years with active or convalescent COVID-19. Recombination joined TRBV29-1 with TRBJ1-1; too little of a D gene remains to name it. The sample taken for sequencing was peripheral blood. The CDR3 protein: CSVEIQPMNTEAFF. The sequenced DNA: TGCAGCGTTGAAATACAGCCTATGAACACTGAAGCTTTCTTT.